The following is a TCR beta chain sequence with its context. As yet, its antigen is unknown. This entry belongs to a study of regulatory T cells in long-lasting Graves disease. Overall study results and limits: Compared with new cases, persistent Graves' patients showed reduced TCR diversity.

Arm-PCR of CDR3 regions and iRepertoire HTBI primers were the basis on which TCR beta libraries were built. TCRdb passed the multiplex PCR reads through MiXCR, listing each CDR3 protein once. This table holds about 540,000 distinct CDR3 sequences, approximately 15% found once. Trimming took 3 bases from V and 4 from J, leaving 10 bases between them. This CDR3 is 14 amino acids long. Germline assignment: CDR1 MNHNS and CDR2 SASEGT. The time point denotes: newly diagnosed GD, antithyroid drugs for less than 3 months. Preparation of the TCR library used RNA extracted from PBMCs. The same specimen was also included in a second study, on T cells in Graves' hyperthyroidism and ophthalmopathy. That work adds: Over 18 months, lack of ophthalmopathy progression marked Graves' hyperthyroidism as stable. Uncontrolled infection, other autoimmune disease, pregnancy or lactation disqualified patients from enrolment. HTBI primers were used for first-round RT-PCR of the TCR CDR3.

This material consisted of peripheral blood mononuclear cells (PBMCs), taken at new diagnosis, from a patient treated with antithyroid drugs. This clonotype was sampled from a man younger than 40 with Graves disease. The chain carries TRBV6-1 and TRBJ1-5, with D hard to call. This chain's CDR3 is CASSEGMGNQPQHF. For the CDR3, the DNA is TGTGCCAGCAGTGAGGGGATGGGGAATCAGCCCCAGCATTTT.